These 14 T cell receptor beta chains came from one sample sequenced in a study of siplizumab effects on memory and regulatory T cells. Here immunoSEQ multiplex PCR was the method, and the copy in TCRdb shows in-frame clones only, minus some. The sample carries 75,000 to 100,000 clones, just under 95% recorded once. Sample: non-Treg CD4+ T cells sorted from blood. Receptor source: a human donor in good health.

V gene TRBV6-5 combines with J gene TRBJ2-1; D is uncertain. Germline V gene data show CDR1 as MNHEY and CDR2 as SVGAGI. V was clipped by 6 bases and J by 0 bases, with 12 bases between them. This CDR3 region has 15 residues. CDR3 sequence (DNA): TGTGCCAGCAGACTGGACGGCAGCTCCTACAATGAGCAGTTCTTC. Translating gives CASRLDGSSYNEQFF.

This clone was observed once. The chain employs TRBV27 and TRBJ2-7, with 9 bases aligning to TRBD1. CDR1 and CDR2 from the germline V gene are MNHEY and SMNVEV (reference sequence). This CDR3 has 16 amino acids. Trimming cost V 3 bases and J 2 bases; bases outside gene matches: 8. The CDR3 coding sequence is TGTGCCAGCAGTTTTGGGACAGGGACCCCTACCTACGAGCAGTACTTC. Its translation: CASSFGTGTPTYEQYF.

The genes are TRBV28 and TRBJ2-7; D is unresolved. This CDR3 comprises 14 residues. CDR1 is MDHEN and CDR2 is SYDVKM in the germline V gene. Trimming left V 5 bases short and J 3 bases short, with 14 bases between. The CDR3 DNA follows: TGTGCCAGCAGTATAGCAACCATCGTCTACGAGCAGTACTTC. Translating it yields CASSIATIVYEQYF.

The rearrangement uses TRBV19 and TRBJ2-3; D perhaps matches TRBD1 (6 bases). Germline V gene sequence: CDR1 LNHDA, CDR2 SQIVND (reference sequence). Trimming left V 3 bases short and J 0 bases short, with 16 bases between. The length of the CDR3 is 17 residues. CDR3 region: CASSITGLVTSTDTQYF. The CDR3 coding sequence is TGTGCCAGTAGTATCACAGGGTTGGTTACTAGCACAGATACGCAGTATTTT.

This clone showed up just once. V and J are TRBV5-1 and TRBJ2-5; 7 bases fit TRBD2. Losses at the gene ends were 2 bases for V and 4 bases for J; bases not matched to a gene: 8. This CDR3 has 15 residues. Per the germline V gene, CDR1 is SGHRS and CDR2 is YFSETQ. CDR3 bases: TGCGCCAGCAGCTTTAGTCTCCAGCGGGGAGAGACCCAGTACTTC. Its protein product is CASSFSLQRGETQYF.

This sequence joins TRBV5-1 and TRBJ2-5; no clear D. This CDR3 region has 13 residues. In germline, CDR1 is SGHRS, CDR2 YFSETQ. V was trimmed by 0 bases and J by 5 bases, leaving 8 bases between them. The CDR3 coding sequence is TGCGCCAGCAGCTTGGAGGAAGGGGAGACCCAGTACTTC. It is translated as CASSLEEGETQYF.

The chain is built from TRBV9 and TRBJ2-7; the match to TRBD1 covers 7 bases. V gave up 0 bases and J gave up 2 bases; unmatched junction bases: 5. CDR1 and CDR2 (germline): SGDLS, YYNGEE. The CDR3 is 15 amino acids. CDR3 bases: TGTGCCAGCAGCGTAGAGGGGGCGAAGGCCTACGAGCAGTACTTC. Protein: CASSVEGAKAYEQYF.

The chain couples TRBV11-3 to TRBJ2-1, with TRBD1 identical over 12 bases. CDR1 and CDR2 (germline): SGHNT, YENEEA. With V trimmed by 5 bases and J by 7 bases, 6 bases remained unmatched. The CDR3 totals 15 residues. The CDR3 coding sequence is TGTGCCAGCAGCCAGGGACAGGGGGCTGGAAATGAGCAGTTCTTC. It translates to CASSQGQGAGNEQFF.

This rearrangement joins TRBV2 to TRBJ2-5; D remains ambiguous. Trimming took 3 bases from V and 6 from J, leaving 11 bases between them. This CDR3 is built from 13 residues. CDR1 is SNHLY, CDR2 FYNNEI, per germline. CDR3 sequence: CASSDQLLQTQYF. The DNA of the CDR3 is TGTGCCAGCAGTGACCAACTATTGCAGACCCAGTACTTC. Full variable domain (missing parts from reference TRBV2 and TRBJ2-5): EPEVTQTPSHQVTQMGQEVILRCVPISNHLYFYWYRQILGQKVEFLVSFYNNEISEKSEIFDDQFSVERPDGSNFTLKIRSTKLEDSAMYFCASSDQLLQTQYFGPGTRLLVL.

The count of this clone is one. The V gene is TRBV6-1, the J gene TRBJ2-1; 13 nucleotides align to TRBD2. The CDR3 loop spans 14 amino acids. V dropped 2 bases and J dropped 16; count of bases not matched to a gene: 8. Germline V gene sequence: CDR1 MNHNS, CDR2 SASEGT. The CDR3 spells CASSEYQRTSGGFF. DNA for the CDR3: TGTGCCAGCAGTGAATACCAGCGGACTAGCGGGGGCTTCTTC.

This clone was seen just once. The chain couples TRBV7-9 to TRBJ1-3, with TRBD1 matching over 7 bases. The J segment lost 2 bases and the V segment lost 5 bases, leaving 3 bases of the junction unmatched. Germline CDR1 reads SEHNR; CDR2 reads FQNEAQ (reference sequence). The CDR3 runs to 14 residues. CDR3 sequence (DNA): TGTGCCAGCAGCGGGGGACAGACTGGAAACACCATATATTTT. Translating it yields CASSGGQTGNTIYF.

This chain connects TRBV7-2 to TRBJ2-1; 7 positions match TRBD2. Germline CDR1 and CDR2: SGHTA and FQGNSA. J lost 12 bases, V lost 2 bases, and 7 bases had no gene match. This CDR3 is 13 amino acids long. The CDR3 sequence: CASSLRQSGGQFF. The CDR3 nucleotides are TGTGCCAGCAGCTTACGCCAATCGGGGGGGCAGTTCTTC.

CDR3 loop: CASSTRVGLAGAHSYNEQFF. CDR3 DNA sequence: TGTGCCAGCAGTACGCGGGTGGGACTAGCGGGAGCCCACTCCTACAATGAGCAGTTCTTC. The V call is TRBV14, the J call TRBJ2-1, with 14 bases identical to TRBD2. J lost 0 bases, V lost 6 bases, and 13 bases had no gene match. The CDR3 runs to 20 residues. CDR1 and CDR2 from the germline V gene are SGHDN and FVKESK.

The chain recombines TRBV7-9 with TRBJ2-1; the match to TRBD2 covers 9 bases. With 1 base clipped from V and 7 bases from J, the junction kept 17 bases outside the gene matches. This CDR3 region has 19 residues. Germline-derived CDR1 and CDR2 are SEHNR and FQNEAQ (reference sequence). This CDR3 is CASSLDSLAGRPNGNEQFF. DNA of the CDR3: TGTGCCAGCAGCTTAGATAGCCTAGCGGGACGACCTAATGGGAATGAGCAGTTCTTC.